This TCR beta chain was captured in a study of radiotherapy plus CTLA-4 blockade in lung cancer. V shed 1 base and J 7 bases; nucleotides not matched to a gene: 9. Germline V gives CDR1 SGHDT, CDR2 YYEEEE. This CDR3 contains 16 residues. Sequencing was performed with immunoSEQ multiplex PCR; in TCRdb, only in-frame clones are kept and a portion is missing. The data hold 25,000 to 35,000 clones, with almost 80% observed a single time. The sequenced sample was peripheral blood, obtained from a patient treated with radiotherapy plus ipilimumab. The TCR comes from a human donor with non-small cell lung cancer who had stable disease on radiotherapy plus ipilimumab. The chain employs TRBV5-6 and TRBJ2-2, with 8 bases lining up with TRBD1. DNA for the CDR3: TGTGCCAGCAGCTTGTGGGGAACAGGGGGATACGGGGAGCTGTTTTTT. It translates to CASSLWGTGGYGELFF.